This entry lists 10 T cell receptor beta chains sequenced from one sample in a study of CD8 T cells in Susac syndrome. Reverse transcription of about 0.45 to 1 ug RNA was performed with random hexamers. Using its own MiXCR run on the immunoSEQ multiplex PCR reads, TCRdb lists one record per CDR3 protein. This sample yields about 69,000 distinct CDR3 sequences, of which around 95% are seen a single time; 0.2% to 0.3% belongs to the top ten. The sample comprised CD8+ T cells from PBMCs. These receptors were obtained from a human donor in good health.

The J gene is TRBJ2-1, the V gene TRBV7-9; 8 bases map to TRBD1. Germline lookup yields CDR1 SEHNR and CDR2 FQNEAQ (reference sequence). This CDR3 is built from 15 residues. V lost 10 bases, J lost 0 bases, and 8 bases stayed unmatched. CDR3 residues: CAIPGGAYSYNEQFF. Here the CDR3 DNA reads TGTGCCATCCCAGGGGGCGCTTACTCCTACAATGAGCAGTTCTTC. Full variable domain (outside the CDR3, taken from reference TRBV7-9 and TRBJ2-1): DTGVSQNPRHKITKRGQNVTFRCDPISEHNRLYWYRQTLGQGPEFLTYFQNEAQLEKSRLLSDRFSAERPKGSFSTLEIQRTEQGDSAMYLCAIPGGAYSYNEQFFGPGTRLTVL.

This chain uses TRBV20-1 with TRBJ2-5; D is possibly TRBD2 (5 bases). V lost 3 bases, J lost 1 base, and 15 bases lay in between. This CDR3 region has 15 residues. Germline-derived CDR1 and CDR2 are DFQATT and SNEGSKA (reference sequence). The CDR3 sequence is CSASQVWESQETQYF. CDR3 coding DNA: TGCAGTGCTAGCCAAGTTTGGGAGTCCCAAGAGACCCAGTACTTC.

The chain links TRBV19 to TRBJ2-3; possible D gene TRBD1, 6 bases. V was shortened by 9 bases and J by 4 bases, with 17 bases between the two germline ends. The CDR3 runs 14 residues. Germline CDR1 and CDR2: LNHDA and SQIVND (reference sequence). The CDR3 bases are TGTGCCAGCCGGTGGGGGCTAGGGGCAGATACGCAGTATTTT. Its translation: CASRWGLGADTQYF.

This clonotype was picked up one time. The chain joins TRBV9 to TRBJ2-1; 8 nucleotides line up with TRBD2. Germline CDR1 is SGDLS and CDR2 is YYNGEE. The V and J ends lost 3 bases and 7 bases, in that order; junction bases with no gene match: 9. The CDR3 spans 15 residues. CDR3 nucleotides: TGTGCCAGCAGCGGACCGGGGGGGACCCCGAATGAGCAGTTCTTC. Translation: CASSGPGGTPNEQFF. Variable domain in full (rest from reference TRBV9 and TRBJ2-1): DSGVTQTPKHLITATGQRVTLRCSPRSGDLSVYWYQQSLDQGLQFLIQYYNGEERAKGNILERFSAQQFPDLHSELNLSSLELGDSALYFCASSGPGGTPNEQFFGPGTRLTVL.

The chain links TRBV7-9 to TRBJ2-7; 10 bases are a match to TRBD1. The CDR3 loop spans 16 amino acids. Germline CDR1 reads SEHNR; CDR2 reads FQNEAQ (reference sequence). V was clipped by 3 bases and J by 1 base; unmatched bases: 6. The CDR3 sequence is CASSLSPGQGSYEQYF. The CDR3 DNA follows: TGTGCCAGCAGCTTGTCACCGGGACAGGGGTCCTACGAGCAGTACTTC. Full variable domain (outside the CDR3, taken from reference TRBV7-9 and TRBJ2-7): DTGVSQNPRHKITKRGQNVTFRCDPISEHNRLYWYRQTLGQGPEFLTYFQNEAQLEKSRLLSDRFSAERPKGSFSTLEIQRTEQGDSAMYLCASSLSPGQGSYEQYFGPGTRLTVT.

This chain uses TRBV7-9 with TRBJ1-2; TRBD1 matches at 11 bases. The CDR3 consists of 17 residues. Losses at the gene ends were 5 bases for V and 2 bases for J; bases not matched to a gene: 10. Germline values: CDR1 SEHNR, CDR2 FQNEAQ (reference sequence). The CDR3 nucleotides read TGTGCCAGCAGCCGCGGACAGGGGGCGCAGGGGAACTATGGCTACACCTTC. Its protein is CASSRGQGAQGNYGYTF.

This clonotype was seen only once. J is TRBJ2-1 and V is TRBV29-1, with 8 bases lining up with TRBD1. The CDR3 runs to 15 residues. V shed 7 bases and J 5 bases; nucleotides not matched to a gene: 13. From germline, CDR1 is SQVTM and CDR2 ANQGSEA. This CDR3 is CSALPGTGLNNEQFF. DNA for the CDR3: TGCAGCGCCCTTCCCGGGACAGGCCTGAACAATGAGCAGTTCTTC.

This CDR3 is CAWTIQGADGYTF. The CDR3 DNA reads as TGTGCCTGGACCATACAGGGGGCCGATGGCTACACCTTC. The chain combines TRBV30 with TRBJ1-2; TRBD1 aligns across 9 bases. The CDR3 totals 13 residues. Germline V gene sequence: CDR1 GTSNPN, CDR2 SVGIG (reference sequence). J was trimmed by 6 bases and V by 4 bases; bases with no gene match: 6.

The chain joins TRBV28 to TRBJ1-4; no clear D. The V and J ends lost 5 bases and 0 bases respectively, with 10 bases between them. Germline V gene data show CDR1 as MDHEN and CDR2 as SYDVKM. The CDR3 totals 15 residues. The chain's CDR3 is CASSPSGTTNEKLFF. As DNA, the CDR3 is TGTGCCAGCAGTCCATCAGGAACAACTAATGAAAAACTGTTTTTT.

Here the CDR3 reads CASTALSRPTLGETQYF. The CDR3 nucleotides are TGTGCCAGCACAGCACTGTCCCGCCCGACCCTGGGGGAGACCCAGTACTTC. This chain links TRBV7-8 with TRBJ2-5; D gene ambiguous. This CDR3 is built from 17 residues. The germline V gene encodes CDR1 SGHVS and CDR2 FQNEAQ. Trimming shortened V by 7 bases and J by 5 bases, and 26 bases separated the two germline ends.